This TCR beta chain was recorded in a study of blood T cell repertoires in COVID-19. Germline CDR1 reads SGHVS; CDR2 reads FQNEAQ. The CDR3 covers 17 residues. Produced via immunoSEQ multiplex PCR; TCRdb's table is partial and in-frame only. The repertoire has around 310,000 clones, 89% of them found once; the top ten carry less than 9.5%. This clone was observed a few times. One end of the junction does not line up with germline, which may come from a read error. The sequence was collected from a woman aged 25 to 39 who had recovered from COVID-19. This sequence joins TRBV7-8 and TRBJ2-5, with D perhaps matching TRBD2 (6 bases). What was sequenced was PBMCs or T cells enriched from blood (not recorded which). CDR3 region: CASTLENPAGFYETQYF. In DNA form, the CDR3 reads TGTGCCAGCACCTTAGAAAACCCTGCGGGATTCTATGAGACCCAGTACTTC.